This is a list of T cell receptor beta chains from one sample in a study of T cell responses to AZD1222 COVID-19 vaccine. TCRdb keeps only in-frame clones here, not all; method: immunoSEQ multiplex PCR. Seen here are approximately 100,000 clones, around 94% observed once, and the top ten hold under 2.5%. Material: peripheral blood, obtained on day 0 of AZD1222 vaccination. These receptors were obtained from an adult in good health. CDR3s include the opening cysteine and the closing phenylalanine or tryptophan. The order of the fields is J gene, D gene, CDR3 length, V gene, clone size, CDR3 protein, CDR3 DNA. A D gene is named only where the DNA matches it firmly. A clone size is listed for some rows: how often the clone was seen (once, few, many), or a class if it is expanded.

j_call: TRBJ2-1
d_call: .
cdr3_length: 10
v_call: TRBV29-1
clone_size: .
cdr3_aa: CSVRGAVQFF
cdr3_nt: TGCAGCGTCCGGGGGGCGGTGCAGTTCTTC

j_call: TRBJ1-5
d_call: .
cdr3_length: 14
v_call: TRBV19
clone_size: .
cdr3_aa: CASSDGGQPQPQHF
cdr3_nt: TGTGCCAGTAGTGATGGGGGGCAGCCCCAGCCCCAGCATTTT

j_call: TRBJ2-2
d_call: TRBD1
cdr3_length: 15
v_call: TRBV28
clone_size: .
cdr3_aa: CASSFPGTETGELFF
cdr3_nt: TGTGCCAGCAGTTTTCCCGGGACAGAAACCGGGGAGCTGTTTTTT

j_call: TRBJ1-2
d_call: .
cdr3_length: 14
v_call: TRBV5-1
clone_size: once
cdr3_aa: CASSLAQKTYGYTF
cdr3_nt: TGCGCCAGCAGCTTGGCTCAGAAAACCTATGGCTACACCTTC

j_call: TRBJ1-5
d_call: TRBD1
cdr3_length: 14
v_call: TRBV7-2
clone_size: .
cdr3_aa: CASSKGQGRGPQHF
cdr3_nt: TGTGCCAGCAGCAAAGGACAGGGAAGGGGGCCCCAGCATTTT

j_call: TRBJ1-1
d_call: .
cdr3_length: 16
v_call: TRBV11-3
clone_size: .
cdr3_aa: CASSLVGGGMNTEAFF
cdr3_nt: TGTGCCAGCAGCTTAGTGGGCGGGGGGATGAACACTGAAGCTTTCTTT

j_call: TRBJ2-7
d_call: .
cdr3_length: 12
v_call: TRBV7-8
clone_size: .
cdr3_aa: CASRLLEDEQYF
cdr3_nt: TGTGCCAGCAGACTGTTGGAGGACGAGCAGTACTTC

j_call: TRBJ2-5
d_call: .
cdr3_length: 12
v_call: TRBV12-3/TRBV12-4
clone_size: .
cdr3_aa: CASSRGEETQYF
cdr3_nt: TGTGCCAGCAGCCGAGGGGAAGAGACCCAGTACTTC

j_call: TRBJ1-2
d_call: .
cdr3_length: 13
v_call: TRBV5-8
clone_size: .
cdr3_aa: CASSLLNNYGYTF
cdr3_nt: TGTGCCAGCAGCCTATTGAATAACTATGGCTACACCTTC

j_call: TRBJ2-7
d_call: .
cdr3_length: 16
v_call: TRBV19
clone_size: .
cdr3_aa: CASSMVMVVQGYEQYF
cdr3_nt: TGTGCCAGTAGTATGGTTATGGTTGTACAGGGCTACGAGCAGTACTTC

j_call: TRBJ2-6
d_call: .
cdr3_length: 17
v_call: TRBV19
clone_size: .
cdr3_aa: CASSMPRGSSGANVLTF
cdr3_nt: TGTGCCAGTAGTATGCCGAGGGGCAGCTCTGGGGCCAACGTCCTGACTTTC

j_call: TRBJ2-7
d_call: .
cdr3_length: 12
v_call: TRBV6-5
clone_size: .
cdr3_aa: CATLTPRGEQYF
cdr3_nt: TGTGCCACTCTCACCCCTAGGGGCGAGCAGTACTTC

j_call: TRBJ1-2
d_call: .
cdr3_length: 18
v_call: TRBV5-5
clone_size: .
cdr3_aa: CASSLGGGGKSTNYGYTF
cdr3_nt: TGTGCCAGCAGCTTGGGAGGCGGGGGAAAATCGACTAACTATGGCTACACCTTC

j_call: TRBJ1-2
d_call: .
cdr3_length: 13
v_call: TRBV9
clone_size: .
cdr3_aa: CASSQGQPYGYTF
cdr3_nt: TGTGCCAGCAGCCAAGGACAGCCATATGGCTACACCTTC

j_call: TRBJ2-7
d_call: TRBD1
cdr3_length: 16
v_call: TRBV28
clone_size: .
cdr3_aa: CASSLRGQLSSYEQYF
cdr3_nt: TGTGCCAGCAGTTTAAGGGGACAGCTCAGCTCCTACGAGCAGTACTTC

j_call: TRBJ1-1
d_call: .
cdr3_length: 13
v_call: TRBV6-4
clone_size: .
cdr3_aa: CASISPSGTEAFF
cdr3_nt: TGTGCCAGCATTAGTCCCAGCGGGACTGAAGCTTTCTTT

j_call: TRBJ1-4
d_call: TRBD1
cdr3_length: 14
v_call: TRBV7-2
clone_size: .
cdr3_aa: CASSLTGSGEKLFF
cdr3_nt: TGTGCCAGCAGCTTGACAGGGAGCGGTGAAAAACTGTTTTTT

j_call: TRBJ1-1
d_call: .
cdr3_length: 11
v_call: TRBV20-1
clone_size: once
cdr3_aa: CSAEWGTEAFF
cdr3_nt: TGCAGTGCTGAATGGGGCACTGAAGCTTTCTTT

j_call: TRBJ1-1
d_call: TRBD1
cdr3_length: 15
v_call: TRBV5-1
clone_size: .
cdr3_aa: CASSLTGGGDTEAFF
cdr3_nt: TGCGCCAGCAGCCTTACAGGGGGCGGTGACACTGAAGCTTTCTTT

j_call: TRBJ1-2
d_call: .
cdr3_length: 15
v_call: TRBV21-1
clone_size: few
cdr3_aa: CASSKRGRGNYGYTF
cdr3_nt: TGTGCCAGCAGCAAGCGTGGCAGGGGAAACTATGGCTACACCTTC

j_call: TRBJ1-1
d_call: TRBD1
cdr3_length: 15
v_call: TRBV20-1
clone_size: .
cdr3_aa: CSASRTGGRNTEAFF
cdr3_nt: TGCAGTGCTAGTAGGACAGGGGGCCGGAACACTGAAGCTTTCTTT

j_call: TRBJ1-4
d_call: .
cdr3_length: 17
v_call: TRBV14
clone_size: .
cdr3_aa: CASSQEMSWGVDEKLFF
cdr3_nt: TGTGCCAGCAGCCAAGAAATGTCCTGGGGGGTTGATGAAAAACTGTTTTTT

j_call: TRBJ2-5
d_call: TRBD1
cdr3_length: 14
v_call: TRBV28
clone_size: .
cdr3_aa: CASREQGARETQYF
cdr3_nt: TGTGCCAGCAGGGAACAGGGGGCTCGAGAGACCCAGTACTTC

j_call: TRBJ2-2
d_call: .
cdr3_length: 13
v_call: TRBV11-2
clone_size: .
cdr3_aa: CASSSSRDGELFF
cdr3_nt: TGTGCCAGCAGCTCGTCGCGGGACGGGGAGCTGTTTTTT

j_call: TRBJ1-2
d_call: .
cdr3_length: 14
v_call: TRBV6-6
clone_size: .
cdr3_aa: CASTPDEGPYGYTF
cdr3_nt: TGTGCCAGCACTCCGGATGAGGGCCCCTATGGCTACACCTTC

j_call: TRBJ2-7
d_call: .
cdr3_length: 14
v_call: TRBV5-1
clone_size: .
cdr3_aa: CASAPVQGPYEQYF
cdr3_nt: TGCGCCAGCGCACCGGTACAGGGTCCCTACGAGCAGTACTTC

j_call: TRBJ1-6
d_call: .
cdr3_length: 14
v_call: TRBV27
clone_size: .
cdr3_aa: CASSLGGYNSPLHF
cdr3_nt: TGTGCCAGCAGTCTAGGGGGTTATAATTCACCCCTCCACTTT

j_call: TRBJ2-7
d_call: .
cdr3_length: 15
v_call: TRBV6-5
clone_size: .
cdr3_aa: CASSYATLGYYEQYF
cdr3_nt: TGTGCCAGCAGTTACGCGACACTTGGGTACTACGAGCAGTACTTC

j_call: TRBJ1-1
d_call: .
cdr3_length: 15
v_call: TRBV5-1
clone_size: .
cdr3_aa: CASRSTDALNTEAFF
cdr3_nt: TGCGCCAGCAGATCGACAGACGCTTTGAACACTGAAGCTTTCTTT

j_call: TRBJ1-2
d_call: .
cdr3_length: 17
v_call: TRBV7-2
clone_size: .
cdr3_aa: CASSRGVTAHPIDGYTF
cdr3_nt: TGTGCCAGCAGCCGGGGGGTTACGGCTCACCCTATCGATGGCTACACCTTC

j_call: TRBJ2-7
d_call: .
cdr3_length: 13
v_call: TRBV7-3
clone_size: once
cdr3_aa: CASSSLPSYEQYF
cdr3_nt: TGTGCCAGCAGCTCACTCCCCTCCTACGAGCAGTACTTC

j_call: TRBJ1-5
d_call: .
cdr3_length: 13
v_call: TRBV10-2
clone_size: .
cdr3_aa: CASSELVGQPQHF
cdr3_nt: TGCGCCAGCAGTGAGTTAGTGGGTCAGCCCCAGCATTTT

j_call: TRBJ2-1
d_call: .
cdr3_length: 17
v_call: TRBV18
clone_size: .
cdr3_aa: CASSPGSAGIKWDEQFF
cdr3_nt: TGTGCCAGCTCACCCGGGTCTGCAGGGATTAAGTGGGATGAGCAGTTCTTC